The 27 T cell receptor beta chains reported below all come from one sample, sequenced in a study of shared clonotypes between healthy human individuals. The assay was immunoSEQ multiplex PCR, and TCRdb's table has in-frame clones only and misses some. The repertoire holds over 950,000 clones, with roughly 77% as singletons. Specimen: memory CD4+ T cells from PBMCs. Subset reported: CD45RA-negative fraction. All receptors come from a young man in good health. Some clones in this sample may be carry-over from other donors' samples.

The chain uses TRBV7-9 and TRBJ1-3; D gene ambiguous. Trimming took off 1 base at V and 4 bases at J, with 11 bases between the two ends. Germline values: CDR1 SEHNR, CDR2 FQNEAQ (reference sequence). The CDR3 extends over 15 amino acids. Here the CDR3 reads CASSLDSSRGNTIYF. CDR3 nucleotide sequence: TGTGCCAGCAGCTTAGACAGCAGTCGGGGAAACACCATATATTTT.

The rearrangement uses TRBV9 and TRBJ2-1, with 14 bases lining up with TRBD2. Germline CDR1 is SGDLS and CDR2 is YYNGEE. Germline trimming cut 3 bases from V and 9 bases from J; bases unmatched to any gene: 14. The CDR3 is made up of 18 amino acids. In DNA form, the CDR3 reads TGTGCCAGCAGCGGTACCTACGGGACTAGCGGGAGTTGGAGTGAGCAGTTCTTC. Translating gives CASSGTYGTSGSWSEQFF.

The chain couples TRBV27 to TRBJ2-4; D gene ambiguous. The V and J ends lost 2 bases and 15 bases respectively, with 11 bases between them. CDR3 length equals 11 residues. The germline CDR1 and CDR2 sequences are MNHEY and SMNVEV (reference sequence). CDR3 nucleotide sequence: TGTGCCAGCAGTTTAGGGGATGGGTGGTACTTC. The encoded protein is CASSLGDGWYF.

This chain connects TRBV30 to TRBJ2-4; D possibly corresponds to TRBD1 (7 bases). Between the trimmed V and J ends, which lost 1 base and 8 bases, there was a span of 12 bases. The CDR3 spans 13 residues. Germline values: CDR1 GTSNPN, CDR2 SVGIG (reference sequence). The CDR3 DNA sequence: TGTGCCTGGAGTGGTGGCAGGGGGGACATTCAGTACTTC. Its translation: CAWSGGRGDIQYF.

The chain carries TRBV6-5 and TRBJ1-1; no definite D call. CDR3 length: 13 amino acids. Germline CDR1 reads MNHEY; CDR2 reads SVGAGI. Trimming took off 0 bases at V and 11 bases at J, with 13 bases between the two ends. Here the CDR3 DNA reads TGTGCCAGCAGTTACTCAGGACGAAGGGAGGCTTTCTTT. It yields the protein CASSYSGRREAFF.

The chain employs TRBV4-1 and TRBJ1-2; the match to TRBD1 covers 7 bases. The CDR3 is made up of 15 amino acids. CDR1 MGHRA and CDR2 YSYEKL come from the germline V gene. With V trimmed by 2 bases and J by 4 bases, 7 bases remained unmatched. In DNA form, the CDR3 reads TGCGCCAGCAGCCAAAATCCGGGACAGACCTATGGCTACACCTTC. Translating gives CASSQNPGQTYGYTF.

V is TRBV29-1 and J is TRBJ2-5; the match to TRBD1 covers 7 bases. This CDR3 comprises 16 residues. Trimming removed 2 bases from V and 4 bases from J; junction bases left unmatched: 13. Germline V CDR1 and CDR2: SQVTM, ANQGSEA. The CDR3 protein is CSVELLGQAGGETQYF. The CDR3 DNA sequence: TGCAGCGTTGAATTACTAGGACAGGCAGGAGGAGAGACCCAGTACTTC. The variable domain in full, completed from reference TRBV29-1 and TRBJ2-5, reads SAVISQKPSRDICQRGTSLTIQCQVDSQVTMMFWYRQQPGQSLTLIATANQGSEATYESGFVIDKFPISRPNLTFSTLTVSNMSPEDSSIYLCSVELLGQAGGETQYFGPGTRLLVL.

This clone has a single count. The chain combines TRBV28 with TRBJ2-2; 10 bases align to TRBD2. J lost 6 bases, V lost 8 bases, and 12 bases had no gene match. Germline CDR1 and CDR2: MDHEN and SYDVKM. The length of the CDR3 is 16 residues. The DNA for the CDR3 is TGTGCCAGCCAGACAGCGGGAGGGCGTGGAGCCGGGGAGCTGTTTTTT. As protein: CASQTAGGRGAGELFF.

The J gene is TRBJ1-5, the V gene TRBV27, with 8 nucleotides matching TRBD1. Trimming at V came to 5 bases and at J to 1 base, leaving 4 bases not matched to a gene. Germline values: CDR1 MNHEY, CDR2 SMNVEV (reference sequence). CDR3 length equals 15 residues. Here the CDR3 reads CASSPDRGSNQPQHF. In DNA, the CDR3 is TGTGCCAGCAGTCCCGACAGGGGAAGCAATCAGCCCCAGCATTTT.

The V and J genes are TRBV18 and TRBJ2-3; the match to TRBD1 covers 7 bases. CDR3 length: 15 residues. Germline V gene sequence: CDR1 KGHSH, CDR2 LQKENI. The V gene end was trimmed by 3 bases and the J gene end by 3 bases; junction bases not matched to a gene: 6. The CDR3 loop is CASSPDRAGTDTQYF. The CDR3 nucleotides read TGTGCCAGCTCACCCGACAGGGCTGGGACAGATACGCAGTATTTT. Full variable domain (remainder filled in from reference TRBV18 and TRBJ2-3): NAGVMQNPRHLVRRRGQEARLRCSPMKGHSHVYWYRQLPEEGLKFMVYLQKENIIDESGMPKERFSAEFPKEGPSILRIQQVVRGDSAAYFCASSPDRAGTDTQYFGPGTRLTVL.

Note on this clone: The junction differs from germline at one of its ends, possibly a read error. The chain combines TRBV27 with TRBJ1-5, with D unresolved. The CDR3 totals 13 residues. Germline V gives CDR1 MNHEY, CDR2 SMNVEV (reference sequence). CDR3 DNA sequence: TGTGCCAGCACCCAAGAGAGGCGTCAGTCCCAGCATTTT. Residues: CASTQERRQSQHF.

This clone has a handful of counts. The J gene is TRBJ1-2, the V gene TRBV6-5; weak D call: TRBD1 (5 bases). V dropped 6 bases and J dropped 8 bases, with 22 bases sitting between them. The CDR3 contains 15 residues. Germline assignment: CDR1 MNHEY and CDR2 SVGAGI. CDR3 loop: CASRSGPTRRQGYTF. DNA for the CDR3: TGTGCCAGCAGATCGGGACCGACTAGACGCCAGGGCTACACCTTC.

This clone was seen just once. V and J are TRBV6-1 and TRBJ2-2; tentative D call: TRBD1 (5 bases). Germline CDR1 and CDR2: MNHNS and SASEGT. This CDR3 is built from 13 residues. V dropped 4 bases and J dropped 9 bases, with 12 bases sitting between them. The CDR3 is CASSVPGIRELFF. The CDR3 DNA is TGTGCCAGCAGTGTCCCAGGGATTCGGGAGCTGTTTTTT.

V and J are TRBV28 and TRBJ1-5; TRBD1 is a possible D gene (6 bases). The CDR3 has 15 amino acids. Germline assignment: CDR1 MDHEN and CDR2 SYDVKM. V lost 6 bases and J 2 bases, leaving 14 bases between the germline ends. CDR3 amino acids: CASRLQGSGNQPQHF. The DNA for the CDR3 is TGTGCCAGCAGACTTCAGGGGAGTGGCAATCAGCCCCAGCATTTT.

Concerning this clone: The junction does not match germline at one end; this may be a read error. CDR3 protein: CASMNFGTGGF. The CDR3 DNA follows: TGTGCCTCAATGAACTTTGGGACTGGCGGTTTT. This chain uses TRBV30 with TRBJ2-3; TRBD2 might be the D (6 bases). This CDR3 has 11 amino acids. The germline V gene encodes CDR1 GTSNPN and CDR2 SVGIG (reference sequence). Full variable domain (outside the CDR3, taken from reference TRBV30 and TRBJ2-3): SQTIHQWPATLVQPVGSPLSLECTVEGTSNPNLYWYRQAAGRGLQLLFYSVGIGQISSEVPQNLSASRPQDRQFILSSKKLLLSDSGFYLCASMNFGTGGFGPGTRLTVL.

This chain joins TRBV5-1 and TRBJ1-2; 7 positions agree with TRBD1. This CDR3 comprises 15 residues. Trimming took 2 bases from V and 7 from J; bases not matched to a gene: 11. CDR1 and CDR2 (germline): SGHRS, YFSETQ. DNA for the CDR3: TGCGCCAGCAGCTTCACCGTGACAGGGCCGGGTGGCTACACCTTC. Protein: CASSFTVTGPGGYTF.

The rearrangement uses TRBV4-2 and TRBJ1-2; perhaps TRBD1 as D (6 bases). This CDR3 is built from 15 residues. Between the trimmed V and J ends, which lost 0 bases and 5 bases, there was a span of 13 bases. CDR1 and CDR2 from the germline V gene are LGHNA and YNFKEQ. CDR3 DNA sequence: TGTGCCAGCAGCCAAGAGAACAGGGATAGATATGGCTACACCTTC. Protein: CASSQENRDRYGYTF.

This chain joins TRBV10-2 and TRBJ2-5; a weak D match, TRBD1 (6 bases). CDR1 and CDR2 from the germline V gene are WSHSY and SAAADI. This CDR3 spans 15 amino acids. The V and J ends lost 1 base and 4 bases respectively, with 13 bases between them. The CDR3 DNA reads TGCGCCAGCAGTGAGTTTGGTCAGGGGTCAGAGACCCAGTACTTC. Translated, it gives CASSEFGQGSETQYF.

J is TRBJ1-5 and V is TRBV7-8; no definite D call. The V and J ends lost 3 bases and 6 bases respectively, with 6 bases between them. The CDR3 has 12 amino acids. Germline CDR1 reads SGHVS; CDR2 reads FQNEAQ. CDR3: CASSFLGQPQHF. CDR3 DNA: TGTGCCAGCAGCTTTTTGGGTCAGCCCCAGCATTTT. The whole variable domain, remainder taken from reference TRBV7-8 and TRBJ1-5, is GAGVSQSPRYKVAKRGQDVALRCDPISGHVSLFWYQQALGQGPEFLTYFQNEAQLDKSGLPSDRFFAERPEGSVSTLKIQRTQQEDSAVYLCASSFLGQPQHFGDGTRLSIL.

The chain is built from TRBV29-1 and TRBJ2-7; 11 bases map to TRBD1. The junction had 2 bases not matched to a gene; V was cut back by 4 bases and J by 3 bases. This CDR3 has 13 amino acids. Germline V gene sequence: CDR1 SQVTM, CDR2 ANQGSEA. CDR3 residues: CSVGGTGGYEQYF. The CDR3 nucleotides read TGCAGCGTTGGCGGGACAGGGGGCTACGAGCAGTACTTC.

The V and J genes are TRBV18 and TRBJ1-4; 8 bases match TRBD1. This CDR3 is 15 amino acids long. Germline lookup yields CDR1 KGHSH and CDR2 LQKENI. Trimming cost V 3 bases and J 6 bases; bases outside gene matches: 6. The CDR3 nucleotides are TGTGCCAGCTCACCCTCGACAGGGGTGTATGAAAAACTGTTTTTT. Its protein product is CASSPSTGVYEKLFF.

This chain joins TRBV6-5 and TRBJ1-5; no clear D gene. CDR3 length equals 13 residues. Germline V CDR1 and CDR2: MNHEY, SVGAGI. V was trimmed by 2 bases and J by 3 bases, leaving 5 bases between them. CDR3 sequence (DNA): TGTGCCAGCAGTTACCAGAACAATCAGCCCCAGCATTTT. Translation: CASSYQNNQPQHF.

The chain combines TRBV5-1 with TRBJ2-7; D not certain. Per the germline V gene, CDR1 is SGHRS and CDR2 is YFSETQ. V lost 2 bases, J lost 2 bases, and 8 bases lay in between. This CDR3 contains 13 residues. In DNA form, the CDR3 reads TGCGCCAGCAGCTTTGAAGGGACCTACGAGCAGTACTTC. Its protein product is CASSFEGTYEQYF.

CDR3 sequence (DNA): TGTGCCAGCAGCCGAATGACTAGCCCTTCAGGCTCTGGGGCCAACGTCCTGACTTTC. Protein product: CASSRMTSPSGSGANVLTF. This rearrangement joins TRBV7-8 to TRBJ2-6, with 7 nucleotides matching TRBD2. CDR3 length equals 19 residues. CDR1 is SGHVS and CDR2 is FQNEAQ in the germline V gene. Losses at the gene ends were 5 bases for V and 0 bases for J; bases not matched to a gene: 13.

This rearrangement joins TRBV19 to TRBJ2-3; D may be TRBD1 (8 bases). The V gene's germline CDR1 is LNHDA and CDR2 SQIVND (reference sequence). V dropped 6 bases and J dropped 6 bases, with 19 bases sitting between them. The CDR3 length is 15 residues. CDR3 DNA sequence: TGTGCCAGTAGACAGGGGGGAAGGGGAGGGGATACGCAGTATTTT. It specifies CASRQGGRGGDTQYF.

V and J are TRBV19 and TRBJ1-5, with D uncertain. The CDR3 is 15 amino acids. With 1 base removed from V and 3 bases from J, the gap between germline ends came to 10 bases. From germline, CDR1 is LNHDA and CDR2 SQIVND (reference sequence). The CDR3 reads CASSIGSSPNQPQHF. The CDR3 nucleotides read TGTGCCAGTAGTATAGGATCAAGCCCCAATCAGCCCCAGCATTTT.

V is TRBV7-9 and J is TRBJ1-2; perhaps TRBD1 as D (6 bases). The germline V and J ends were trimmed by 3 bases and 8 bases, with 16 bases remaining between them. The germline gives CDR1 SEHNR, CDR2 FQNEAQ (reference sequence). CDR3 length: 14 amino acids. The CDR3 DNA follows: TGTGCCAGCAGCTTCTCCCGGACAGCTAGGGGCTACACCTTC. It codes for CASSFSRTARGYTF. Using reference TRBV7-9 and TRBJ1-2 for the parts outside the CDR3, the full variable domain is DTGVSQNPRHKITKRGQNVTFRCDPISEHNRLYWYRQTLGQGPEFLTYFQNEAQLEKSRLLSDRFSAERPKGSFSTLEIQRTEQGDSAMYLCASSFSRTARGYTFGSGTRLTVV.